One sample yielded the 17 T cell receptor beta chains listed below, sequenced in a study of technical replicates of blood from a few donors. Generated by immunoSEQ multiplex PCR, the TCRdb table keeps only in-frame clones and is missing some. The repertoire has 15,000 or so clones, roughly 80% of them found once; the top ten carry 10%. Sequencing input: PBMCs. Receptors originate from a human donor in good health.

The chain couples TRBV10-1 to TRBJ2-1; TRBD1 aligns across 12 bases. This CDR3 spans 17 amino acids. V gave up 2 bases and J gave up 9 bases; unmatched junction bases: 11. Germline V CDR1 and CDR2: WNHNN, SYGVQD (reference sequence). The CDR3, as DNA: TGCGCCAGCAGTGAGCCTCCGGGACAGGGGGCATTCGGTGAGCAGTTCTTC. Amino acid sequence: CASSEPPGQGAFGEQFF.

The chain links TRBV6-5 to TRBJ2-5; D is unclear. Germline CDR1 and CDR2: MNHEY and SVGAGI. The length of the CDR3 is 14 residues. Trimming removed 2 bases at V and 7 bases at J, with 14 bases between. The CDR3 DNA reads TGTGCCAGCAGTTACGAACTCCGCATTGGGACCCAGTACTTC. Protein sequence: CASSYELRIGTQYF.

The V and J genes are TRBV7-9 and TRBJ2-2; no clear D gene. Between the trimmed V and J ends, which lost 2 bases and 2 bases, there was a span of 6 bases. CDR3 length equals 14 residues. CDR1 SEHNR and CDR2 FQNEAQ come from the germline V gene (reference sequence). The DNA of the CDR3 is TGTGCCAGCAGCTTAATCCTTAACACCGGGGAGCTGTTTTTT. Translated: CASSLILNTGELFF.

As for this clone: An end of the junction differs from the germline gene, which may be a read error. This chain joins TRBV5-4 and TRBJ2-7; maybe TRBD1 (6 bases). The CDR3 totals 12 residues. Germline V gene sequence: CDR1 SGHNT, CDR2 YYREEE (reference sequence). CDR3 amino acids: CASSFGTPLQSF. The DNA of the CDR3 is TGTGCCAGCAGCTTCGGGACACCCCTCCAGTCCTTC.

The chain uses TRBV29-1 and TRBJ2-2; TRBD1 matches 8 bases. The CDR3 runs 14 residues. Germline V gene sequence: CDR1 SQVTM, CDR2 ANQGSEA. V lost 5 bases and J lost 5; bases outside the gene matches: 7. The CDR3 protein is CSVSQGAYTGELFF. CDR3 bases: TGCAGCGTTTCCCAGGGGGCTTATACCGGGGAGCTGTTTTTT.

This clone has just one count. This chain joins TRBV18 and TRBJ2-3; the match to TRBD2 covers 14 bases. The germline CDR1 and CDR2 sequences are KGHSH and LQKENI. Germline trimming cut 0 bases from V and 5 bases from J; bases unmatched to any gene: 1. This CDR3 contains 16 residues. Here the CDR3 reads CASSPPGLAGVDTQYF. The CDR3 nucleotides read TGTGCCAGCTCACCACCGGGACTAGCGGGAGTAGATACGCAGTATTTT.

This chain connects TRBV9 to TRBJ1-2; D is uncertain. Germline lookup yields CDR1 SGDLS and CDR2 YYNGEE. Trimming stripped 4 bases from V and 3 bases from J, with 4 bases between. The CDR3 covers 11 residues. DNA of the CDR3: TGTGCCAGCAGCCGCGACTATGGCTACACCTTC. Its translation is CASSRDYGYTF. The whole variable domain, remainder taken from reference TRBV9 and TRBJ1-2, is DSGVTQTPKHLITATGQRVTLRCSPRSGDLSVYWYQQSLDQGLQFLIQYYNGEERAKGNILERFSAQQFPDLHSELNLSSLELGDSALYFCASSRDYGYTFGSGTRLTVV.

This clone was seen once. This sequence joins TRBV2 and TRBJ2-1, with 7 bases fitting TRBD2. CDR1 is SNHLY, CDR2 FYNNEI, per germline. The ends lost 5 bases at V and 1 base at J; junction bases unmatched: 17. The CDR3 loop spans 19 amino acids. The CDR3 reads CASSFGRRLAGSSYNEQFF. DNA of the CDR3: TGTGCCAGCAGTTTCGGGCGCAGACTAGCTGGGAGTTCCTACAATGAGCAGTTCTTC.

CDR3 in DNA: TGTGCCAGCAGTGAGATGTTGTCCAGCGGGTCTACAGCCGAGCAGTACTTC. It codes for CASSEMLSSGSTAEQYF. The rearrangement uses TRBV27 and TRBJ2-7; the D gene is possibly TRBD2 (6 bases). Germline loops: CDR1 MNHEY, CDR2 SMNVEV (reference sequence). Trimming shortened V by 5 bases and J by 6 bases, and 26 bases separated the two germline ends. This CDR3 contains 17 residues.

This clone was counted only a few times. The rearrangement uses TRBV19 and TRBJ2-7; possibly TRBD1 for D (6 bases). V was cut by 3 bases and J by 6 bases, with 15 bases left in between. The CDR3 spans 14 residues. From germline, CDR1 is LNHDA and CDR2 SQIVND (reference sequence). CDR3 amino acids: CASSIAWTVPEQYF. The CDR3 nucleotides are TGTGCCAGTAGTATCGCTTGGACAGTTCCCGAGCAGTACTTC. The full variable domain, in which reference TRBV19 and TRBJ2-7 provide the parts outside the CDR3, is DGGITQSPKYLFRKEGQNVTLSCEQNLNHDAMYWYRQDPGQGLRLIYYSQIVNDFQKGDIAEGYSVSREKKESFPLTVTSAQKNPTAFYLCASSIAWTVPEQYFGPGTRLTVT.

The V and J genes are TRBV20-1 and TRBJ2-7, with D perhaps TRBD1 (7 bases). The CDR3 consists of 11 residues. CDR1 and CDR2 (germline): DFQATT, SNEGSKA (reference sequence). Trimming pared 0 bases from V and 12 bases from J, leaving 12 bases between. The CDR3 DNA sequence: TGCAGTGCTAGAGATGGGACAGCGGGGTACTTC. Translated: CSARDGTAGYF.

The chain couples TRBV11-2 to TRBJ2-7, with 14 bases matching TRBD2. V dropped 4 bases and J dropped 2; count of bases not matched to a gene: 7. Germline CDR1 SGHAT, CDR2 FQNNGV. The CDR3 spans 17 residues. For the CDR3, the DNA is TGTGCCAGCAGCTACGGGACTAGCGGGAGAGGGGCCTACGAGCAGTACTTC. Encoded protein: CASSYGTSGRGAYEQYF.

The V call is TRBV6-1, the J call TRBJ1-5; 10 bases agree with TRBD1. Germline CDR1 MNHNS, CDR2 SASEGT. The CDR3 is 15 amino acids. The V segment lost 4 bases and the J segment 3 bases; nucleotides outside the gene matches: 3. CDR3 loop: CASSGDRGSNQPQHF. The CDR3 nucleotides are TGTGCCAGCAGTGGGGACAGGGGATCCAATCAGCCCCAGCATTTT.

The CDR3 nucleotides read TGCAGCGTTGTGGACAGGCAAGAGACCCAGTACTTC. This codes for CSVVDRQETQYF. The rearrangement uses TRBV29-1 and TRBJ2-5; 7 nucleotides agree with TRBD1. There are 12 residues in the CDR3. V was clipped by 4 bases and J by 2 bases; unmatched bases: 1. Germline CDR1 is SQVTM and CDR2 is ANQGSEA.

This clone turned up a few times. The chain combines TRBV28 with TRBJ1-2; TRBD1 agrees at 7 bases. V lost 6 bases to trimming and J lost 5 bases; unmatched junction nucleotides: 9. CDR1 MDHEN and CDR2 SYDVKM come from the germline V gene. The CDR3 extends over 14 amino acids. The CDR3: CASRTEGAWYGYTF. The CDR3 DNA sequence: TGTGCCAGCAGAACCGAGGGGGCGTGGTATGGCTACACCTTC.

This chain links TRBV6-6 with TRBJ2-1, with 8 bases fitting TRBD2. V gave up 5 bases and J gave up 3 bases; unmatched junction bases: 6. Germline V gene lookup returns CDR1 MNHNY and CDR2 SVGAGI (reference sequence). The CDR3 totals 15 residues. The CDR3 sequence is CASSPFSGIYNEQFF. CDR3 in DNA: TGTGCCAGCAGTCCGTTTAGCGGGATCTACAATGAGCAGTTCTTC.

The chain couples TRBV10-3 to TRBJ1-5, with D possibly TRBD1 on 5 matching bases. There are 16 residues in the CDR3. CDR1 and CDR2 (germline): ENHRY, SYGVKD. The V gene lost 6 bases and the J gene lost 4 bases, with 19 bases spanning the gap. The CDR3, as DNA: TGTGCCATCAGCGAAACTCTGACAGTAGGGAATCAGCCCCAGCATTTT. Residues: CAISETLTVGNQPQHF.